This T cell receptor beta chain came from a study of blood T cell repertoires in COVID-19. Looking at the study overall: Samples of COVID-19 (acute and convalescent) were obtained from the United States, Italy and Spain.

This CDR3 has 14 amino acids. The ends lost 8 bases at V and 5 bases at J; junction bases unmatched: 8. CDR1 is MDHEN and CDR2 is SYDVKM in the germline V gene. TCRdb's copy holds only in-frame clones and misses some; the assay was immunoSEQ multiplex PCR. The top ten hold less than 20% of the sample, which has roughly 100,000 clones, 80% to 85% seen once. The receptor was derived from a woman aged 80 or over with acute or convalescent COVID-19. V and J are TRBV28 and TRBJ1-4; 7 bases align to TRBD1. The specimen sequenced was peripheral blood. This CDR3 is CASQPGQLNEKLFF. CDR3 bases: TGTGCCAGCCAACCGGGACAGTTAAATGAAAAACTGTTTTTT.